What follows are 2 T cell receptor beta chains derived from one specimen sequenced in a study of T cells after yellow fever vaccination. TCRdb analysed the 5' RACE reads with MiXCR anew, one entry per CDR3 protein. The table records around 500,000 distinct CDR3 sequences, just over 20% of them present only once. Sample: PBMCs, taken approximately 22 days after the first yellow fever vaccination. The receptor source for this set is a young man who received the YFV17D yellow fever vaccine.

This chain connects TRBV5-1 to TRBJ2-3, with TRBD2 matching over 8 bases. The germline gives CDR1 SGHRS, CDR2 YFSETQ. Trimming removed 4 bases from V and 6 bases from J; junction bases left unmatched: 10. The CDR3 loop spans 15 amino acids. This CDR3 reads CASSPAGARGDTQYF. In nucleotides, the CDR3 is TGCGCCAGCAGCCCAGCGGGGGCCCGCGGGGATACGCAGTATTTT.

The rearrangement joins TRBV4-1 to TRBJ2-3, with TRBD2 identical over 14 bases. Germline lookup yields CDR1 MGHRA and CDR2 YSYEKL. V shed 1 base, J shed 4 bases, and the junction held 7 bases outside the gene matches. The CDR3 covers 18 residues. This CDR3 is CASSQAPRLAGGADTQYF. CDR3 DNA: TGCGCCAGCAGCCAAGCTCCGCGACTAGCGGGGGGGGCAGATACGCAGTATTTT.